Below are 17 T cell receptor beta chains sequenced from a single sample in a study of early stage breast cancer tumors. Data came from immunoSEQ multiplex PCR; TCRdb stores just in-frame clones and leaves some out. The profile covers around 25,000 clones, with about 70% appearing a single time and about a tenth taken by the ten largest. Material: breast tumor tissue. These receptor sequences come from a person in their sixties with breast cancer.

The chain recombines TRBV5-4 with TRBJ2-7; TRBD2 matches 7 bases. CDR1 and CDR2 (germline): SGHNT, YYREEE (reference sequence). The CDR3 totals 13 residues. V shed 4 bases and J 1 base; nucleotides not matched to a gene: 2. CDR3 sequence (DNA): TGTGCCAGCAGCCAGCGGGGATCCTACGAGCAGTACTTC. The encoded protein is CASSQRGSYEQYF.

J is TRBJ2-6 and V is TRBV13; 12 bases line up with TRBD1. With V trimmed by 2 bases and J by 1 base, 9 bases remained unmatched. CDR3 length: 20 amino acids. Germline V lookup: CDR1 PRHDT, CDR2 FYEKMQ (reference sequence). This chain's CDR3 is CASSLFRRDRGRSGANVLTF. DNA of the CDR3: TGTGCCAGCAGCTTATTTAGACGGGACAGGGGGCGTTCTGGGGCCAACGTCCTGACTTTC.

The chain joins TRBV2 to TRBJ2-2, with 8 bases fitting TRBD2. CDR3 length equals 16 residues. The V segment lost 7 bases and the J segment 7 bases; nucleotides outside the gene matches: 14. Germline V gene data show CDR1 as SNHLY and CDR2 as FYNNEI. CDR3 region: CASTYILSGMGGELFF. CDR3 nucleotide sequence: TGTGCCAGCACCTATATCCTTAGCGGGATGGGCGGGGAGCTGTTTTTT.

This sequence joins TRBV7-6 and TRBJ1-1; D unresolved. The CDR3 has 13 residues. Trimming stripped 5 bases from V and 9 bases from J, with 16 bases between. From germline, CDR1 is SGHVS and CDR2 FNYEAQ. Here the CDR3 DNA reads TGTGCCAGCAGCCTAGGTCAGAGGGAGAAAGCTTTCTTT. This gives the protein CASSLGQREKAFF.

The DNA for the CDR3 is TGCAGCGTTGAAGGCGCAGGGCCGGAGACCCAGTACTTC. The encoded protein is CSVEGAGPETQYF. This chain uses TRBV29-1 with TRBJ2-5; maybe TRBD1 (5 bases). The CDR3 sequence is 13 residues long. Trimming took 1 base from V and 5 from J, leaving 11 bases between them. Germline V gives CDR1 SQVTM, CDR2 ANQGSEA.

The V gene is TRBV30, the J gene TRBJ2-7; D is uncertain. The germline gives CDR1 GTSNPN, CDR2 SVGIG (reference sequence). The CDR3 has 16 amino acids. V shed 0 bases and J shed 4 bases, with 19 bases lying between them. The CDR3 nucleotides read TGTGCCTGGAGTGTTGGCAGTGTGCTAATCGGGTACGAGCAGTACTTC. This encodes CAWSVGSVLIGYEQYF.

The J gene is TRBJ2-6, the V gene TRBV30; no firm D call. The ends were cut back, 5 bases at V and 2 bases at J, with 4 bases in the middle. Germline assignment: CDR1 GTSNPN and CDR2 SVGIG (reference sequence). This CDR3 region has 12 residues. Written as DNA, the CDR3 is TGTGCCTGGTCTCCTGGGGCCAACGTCCTGACTTTC. Residues: CAWSPGANVLTF.

This rearrangement joins TRBV25-1 to TRBJ2-7; D is perhaps TRBD2 (6 bases). The CDR3 consists of 13 residues. The germline CDR1 and CDR2 sequences are MGHDK and SYGVNS. The V and J ends lost 7 bases and 0 bases respectively, with 10 bases between them. CDR3 amino acids: CASTVSGSYEQYF. The CDR3 coding sequence is TGTGCCAGCACCGTTAGCGGCTCCTACGAGCAGTACTTC.

V and J are TRBV19 and TRBJ2-4; 16 bases are a match to TRBD2. CDR3 length equals 19 residues. V lost 0 bases and J lost 0; bases outside the gene matches: 2. CDR1 and CDR2 (germline): LNHDA, SQIVND (reference sequence). The CDR3 loop is CASSIEGLAGGKAKNIQYF. In nucleotides, the CDR3 is TGTGCCAGTAGTATAGAGGGACTAGCGGGAGGGAAAGCCAAAAACATTCAGTACTTC.

The chain employs TRBV5-4 and TRBJ2-1, with 8 bases identical to TRBD1. The CDR3 length is 17 residues. The germline gives CDR1 SGHNT, CDR2 YYREEE (reference sequence). After removal of 2 bases from V and 2 bases from J, the junction contained 9 bases not matched to a gene. In nucleotides, the CDR3 is TGTGCCAGCAGCTTTGACCTTGGACAGGGTACCTACAATGAGCAGTTCTTC. This encodes CASSFDLGQGTYNEQFF.

This chain connects TRBV6-5 to TRBJ2-7; 8 bases fit TRBD1. CDR1 is MNHEY and CDR2 is SVGAGI in the germline V gene. The CDR3 sequence is 14 residues long. J was trimmed by 2 bases and V by 7 bases; bases with no gene match: 7. CDR3 coding DNA: TGTGCCAGCACCAACGGACAGGGTCCCTACGAGCAGTACTTC. This gives the protein CASTNGQGPYEQYF.

The chain's CDR3 is CASSSPRQTGETQYF. The DNA of the CDR3 is TGTGCCAGCAGTTCCCCCCGTCAAACGGGGGAGACCCAGTACTTC. The chain carries TRBV27 and TRBJ2-5, with TRBD2 as a possible D gene (5 bases). Germline loops: CDR1 MNHEY, CDR2 SMNVEV (reference sequence). The CDR3 consists of 15 residues. V was clipped by 4 bases and J by 5 bases, with 17 bases between them.

This chain uses TRBV27 with TRBJ1-1; D is possibly TRBD1 (5 bases). V shed 5 bases and J shed 3 bases, with 16 bases lying between them. The CDR3 is made up of 15 amino acids. Germline V gives CDR1 MNHEY, CDR2 SMNVEV (reference sequence). The CDR3 DNA follows: TGTGCCAGCAGTCTCCGGGGGGGGAGGCACACTGAAGCTTTCTTT. Its translation: CASSLRGGRHTEAFF.

The chain joins TRBV28 to TRBJ2-2; D might be TRBD2 (6 bases). The V and J ends lost 11 bases and 5 bases respectively, with 21 bases between them. Germline V CDR1 and CDR2: MDHEN, SYDVKM. The CDR3 sequence is 15 residues long. The CDR3: CAGRPVAGSTGELFF. For the CDR3, the DNA is TGTGCCGGGCGTCCGGTGGCGGGATCGACCGGGGAGCTGTTTTTT.

The V gene is TRBV30, the J gene TRBJ1-2; a weak D match, TRBD1 (5 bases). CDR1 is GTSNPN, CDR2 SVGIG, per germline (reference sequence). The CDR3 sequence is 12 residues long. V gave up 0 bases and J gave up 10 bases, with 12 bases separating them. The CDR3 sequence: CAWSVRGDIYTF. The CDR3 DNA reads TGTGCCTGGAGTGTACGGGGGGATATCTACACCTTC.

The gene calls are TRBV5-1 and TRBJ2-2; 14 bases are a match to TRBD2. The CDR3 contains 17 residues. After removal of 6 bases from V and 6 bases from J, the junction contained 10 bases not matched to a gene. Germline-derived CDR1 and CDR2 are SGHRS and YFSETQ. Here the CDR3 reads CASIAGLAGVQAGELFF. The CDR3 nucleotides read TGCGCCAGCATTGCGGGACTAGCGGGAGTACAGGCCGGGGAGCTGTTTTTT.

There are a few counts of this clone. The rearrangement links TRBV2 to TRBJ1-1, with TRBD1 as a possible D gene (5 bases). Germline V lookup: CDR1 SNHLY, CDR2 FYNNEI. Trimming pared 2 bases from V and 4 bases from J, leaving 14 bases between. This CDR3 comprises 15 residues. In DNA form, the CDR3 reads TGTGCCAGCAGTGAAAGCCGGGTGACAGCCACTGAAGCTTTCTTT. Protein: CASSESRVTATEAFF.